The present entry profiles one T cell receptor beta chain with its context. The antigen is not known. This specimen includes other DNA sequences encoding the same CDR3. Assay: immunoSEQ multiplex PCR; the TCRdb copy retains only in-frame clones and omits some. The sample includes some 2,000,000 clones, roughly 94% of them seen just once. This record comes from a study of shared clonotypes between healthy human individuals. Study-level results: Naive CD4 clonotypes overlapped across a few donors at approximately 5.5%.

It was CD45RO-negative cells, positively selected for CCR7, that made up naive CD8 cells, with terminally differentiated effector memory CD45RA+ cells excluded. The germline gives CDR1 MNHEY, CDR2 SMNVEV (reference sequence). This CDR3 is 14 amino acids long. Trimming removed 5 bases from V and 3 bases from J; junction bases left unmatched: 4. The chain has TRBV27 and TRBJ1-5; 7 bases map to TRBD1. Sequencing was done on a sample of naive CD8+ T cells sorted from blood. This clonotype was obtained from a young man in good health. CDR3 coding DNA: TGTGCCAGCAGTCCAACAGGGGCCAATCAGCCCCAGCATTTT. Its protein product is CASSPTGANQPQHF.